One sample yielded the 31 T cell receptor beta chains listed below, sequenced in a study of radiotherapy plus CTLA-4 blockade in lung cancer. Only in-frame clones appear in the TCRdb table, and some are missing; sequencing was by immunoSEQ multiplex PCR. The table has about 51,000 clones, roughly 77% seen once. This specimen consisted of peripheral blood, obtained from a patient treated with radiotherapy plus ipilimumab. Receptor source: a human donor with non-small cell lung cancer who had a complete response to radiotherapy plus ipilimumab.

The V gene is TRBV18, the J gene TRBJ1-1, with 9 bases fitting TRBD1. Germline CDR1 and CDR2: KGHSH and LQKENI. The CDR3 loop spans 16 amino acids. Losses at the gene ends were 5 bases for V and 6 bases for J; bases not matched to a gene: 13. For the CDR3, the DNA is TGTGCCAGCTCAACTTACACACAGGGGGCTAGCGCTGAAGCTTTCTTT. It translates to CASSTYTQGASAEAFF.

J is TRBJ2-1 and V is TRBV27; 10 bases map to TRBD2. J lost 3 bases, V lost 3 bases, and 2 bases had no gene match. Germline V CDR1 and CDR2: MNHEY, SMNVEV (reference sequence). The CDR3 length is 15 residues. The CDR3 nucleotides read TGTGCCAGCAGTTTTAGCGGGGGGTTCTACAATGAGCAGTTCTTC. Protein: CASSFSGGFYNEQFF.

The sample holds a few counts of this clone. The rearrangement links TRBV9 to TRBJ1-6; 8 positions match TRBD1. The ends lost 2 bases at V and 13 bases at J; junction bases unmatched: 14. Germline V CDR1 and CDR2: SGDLS, YYNGEE. The CDR3 is 16 residues long. CDR3 coding DNA: TGTGCCAGCAGCGTCTCCGGGACAGGACATTCAGGGCCCCTCCACTTT. Translated, it gives CASSVSGTGHSGPLHF.

The genes are TRBV5-1 and TRBJ1-2, with a possible D match to TRBD1 (5 bases). Trimming left V 7 bases short and J 6 bases short, with 19 bases between. CDR3 length: 14 residues. CDR1 and CDR2 (germline): SGHRS, YFSETQ. This CDR3 is CASARRGGTDGYTF. The CDR3, as DNA: TGCGCCAGCGCCCGGCGGGGCGGGACGGATGGCTACACCTTC.

J is TRBJ2-1 and V is TRBV10-1; 9 bases line up with TRBD1. The CDR3 extends over 15 amino acids. V was clipped by 5 bases and J by 6 bases; unmatched bases: 8. Germline CDR1 and CDR2: WNHNN and SYGVQD (reference sequence). The CDR3 DNA sequence: TGCGCCAGCAGTACCACGGGACAGGGATCCAATGAGCAGTTCTTC. Encoded protein: CASSTTGQGSNEQFF.

This clone was counted once. J is TRBJ1-4 and V is TRBV6-6; TRBD1 aligns across 9 bases. Germline assignment: CDR1 MNHNY and CDR2 SVGAGI (reference sequence). The V segment lost 7 bases and the J segment 8 bases; nucleotides outside the gene matches: 8. The length of the CDR3 is 14 residues. The CDR3 nucleotides read TGTGCCAGCAATCTACAGGGGGCAAAAGAAAAACTGTTTTTT. Amino acids: CASNLQGAKEKLFF.

J is TRBJ1-5 and V is TRBV7-2; TRBD1 is a possible D gene (5 bases). From germline, CDR1 is SGHTA and CDR2 FQGNSA. V was trimmed by 0 bases and J by 0 bases, leaving 12 bases between them. The CDR3 consists of 17 residues. CDR3: CASSLAKTVYSNQPQHF. CDR3 coding DNA: TGTGCCAGCAGCTTAGCAAAGACAGTATATAGCAATCAGCCCCAGCATTTT. Using reference TRBV7-2 and TRBJ1-5 for the parts outside the CDR3, the full variable domain is GAGVSQSPSNKVTEKGKDVELRCDPISGHTALYWYRQSLGQGLEFLIYFQGNSAPDKSGLPSDRFSAERTGGSVSTLTIQRTQQEDSAVYLCASSLAKTVYSNQPQHFGDGTRLSIL.

This clone was seen once. The chain combines TRBV5-4 with TRBJ1-5, with TRBD1 matching 7 bases. After removal of 5 bases from V and 4 bases from J, the junction contained 3 bases not matched to a gene. The CDR3 contains 13 residues. CDR1 is SGHNT and CDR2 is YYREEE in the germline V gene (reference sequence). The CDR3 DNA sequence: TGTGCCAGCAGTTCACAGGGGAATCAGCCCCAGCATTTT. It is translated as CASSSQGNQPQHF.

The count of this clone is one. V gene TRBV5-1 combines with J gene TRBJ1-5; D is possibly TRBD1 (6 bases). Trimming removed 5 bases from V and 4 bases from J, with 10 bases in between. CDR1 SGHRS and CDR2 YFSETQ come from the germline V gene. The length of the CDR3 is 13 residues. CDR3 loop: CASSQQGNQPQHF. DNA of the CDR3: TGCGCCAGCAGTCAACAGGGTAATCAGCCCCAGCATTTT.

V usage is TRBV5-1 and J usage is TRBJ1-2, with D uncertain. Trimming removed 4 bases at V and 2 bases at J, with 15 bases between. The V gene's germline CDR1 is SGHRS and CDR2 YFSETQ. There are 15 residues in the CDR3. CDR3 protein: CASSPNLGGNYGYTF. CDR3 in DNA: TGCGCCAGCAGCCCGAACTTGGGAGGAAACTATGGCTACACCTTC.

The chain carries TRBV27 and TRBJ1-2; D unclear. Trimming stripped 3 bases from V and 4 bases from J, with 12 bases between. CDR1 and CDR2 (germline): MNHEY, SMNVEV (reference sequence). The CDR3 extends over 14 amino acids. The CDR3: CASSFKGAGYGYTF. For the CDR3, the DNA is TGTGCCAGCAGTTTCAAGGGTGCGGGCTATGGCTACACCTTC.

This clone has just a few counts. The rearrangement uses TRBV12-5 and TRBJ2-5; the D is unclear. The ends were cut back, 6 bases at V and 1 base at J, with 6 bases in the middle. CDR1 and CDR2 from the germline V gene are LGHNT and FRNRAP. CDR3 size: 12 residues. CDR3 in DNA: TGTGCTAGTGGCCCGGGCCAAGAGACCCAGTACTTC. Its protein is CASGPGQETQYF.

V is TRBV18 and J is TRBJ2-1; the D gene is possibly TRBD2 (6 bases). V lost 1 base to trimming and J lost 0 bases, with 7 bases between them. The CDR3 has 15 residues. The germline CDR1 and CDR2 sequences are KGHSH and LQKENI. The CDR3 here is CASSPQRASYNEQFF. The DNA for the CDR3 is TGTGCCAGCTCACCACAGCGGGCCTCCTACAATGAGCAGTTCTTC. Using reference TRBV18 and TRBJ2-1 for the parts outside the CDR3, the full variable domain is NAGVMQNPRHLVRRRGQEARLRCSPMKGHSHVYWYRQLPEEGLKFMVYLQKENIIDESGMPKERFSAEFPKEGPSILRIQQVVRGDSAAYFCASSPQRASYNEQFFGPGTRLTVL.

In its sample, this clone was seen a few times. This chain links TRBV13 with TRBJ1-1; 7 bases match TRBD1. The CDR3 spans 16 residues. V was pared by 4 bases and J by 1 base, with 9 bases of the junction left unmatched. Germline CDR1 reads PRHDT; CDR2 reads FYEKMQ (reference sequence). The CDR3 sequence: CASSYGTATSNTEAFF. The CDR3 DNA reads TGTGCCAGCAGCTATGGGACAGCAACTTCGAACACTGAAGCTTTCTTT.

This chain links TRBV2 with TRBJ1-3; D unclear. V lost 7 bases and J lost 0, with 13 bases in between. The CDR3 sequence is 15 residues long. Per germline, CDR1 SNHLY and CDR2 FYNNEI. This chain's CDR3 is CASNQDWSSGNTIYF. In DNA, the CDR3 is TGTGCCAGCAACCAGGACTGGAGCTCTGGAAACACCATATATTTT.

The chain employs TRBV10-1 and TRBJ2-1; 10 bases match TRBD1. The J segment lost 6 bases and the V segment lost 2 bases, leaving 7 bases of the junction unmatched. This CDR3 spans 16 amino acids. The V gene's germline CDR1 is WNHNN and CDR2 SYGVQD (reference sequence). CDR3 DNA: TGCGCCAGCAGTGAGGTGACGGGACAGGGGATCAATGAGCAGTTCTTC. Translating gives CASSEVTGQGINEQFF.

V is TRBV27 and J is TRBJ2-2; a possible D gene is TRBD1 (6 bases). Per germline, CDR1 MNHEY and CDR2 SMNVEV (reference sequence). V was shortened by 3 bases and J by 3 bases, with 11 bases between the two germline ends. The CDR3 is 15 amino acids. The CDR3 here is CASSLWGRDTGELFF. In DNA, the CDR3 is TGTGCCAGCAGTTTGTGGGGGCGGGACACCGGGGAGCTGTTTTTT.

By sample fraction, this clone is medium-sized (0.01 to 0.1%). The genes are TRBV27 and TRBJ2-4; tentative D call: TRBD2 (5 bases). Trimming pared 3 bases from V and 0 bases from J, leaving 6 bases between. The germline V gene has CDR1 MNHEY and CDR2 SMNVEV (reference sequence). The CDR3 has 14 residues. The CDR3 nucleotides are TGTGCCAGCAGTTTTCGGGAAGCCAAAAACATTCAGTACTTC. Its translation is CASSFREAKNIQYF.

The rearrangement joins TRBV5-6 to TRBJ2-5, with D uncertain. Germline V gene lookup returns CDR1 SGHDT and CDR2 YYEEEE. V was pared by 4 bases and J by 1 base, with 8 bases between. CDR3 size: 13 residues. The CDR3 is CASSPLGQETQYF. CDR3 in DNA: TGTGCCAGCAGCCCCCTCGGCCAAGAGACCCAGTACTTC. Full variable domain (missing parts from reference TRBV5-6 and TRBJ2-5): DAGVTQSPTHLIKTRGQQVTLRCSPKSGHDTVSWYQQALGQGPQFIFQYYEEEERQRGNFPDRFSGHQFPNYSSELNVNALLLGDSALYLCASSPLGQETQYFGPGTRLLVL.

V is TRBV10-3 and J is TRBJ2-1, with TRBD1 matching over 9 bases. CDR1 is ENHRY and CDR2 is SYGVKD in the germline V gene. The junction had 4 bases not matched to a gene; V was cut back by 6 bases and J by 1 base. The CDR3 totals 15 residues. The CDR3 coding sequence is TGTGCCATCAGCCTACAGGGGGCTTCCTACAATGAGCAGTTCTTC. Translated: CAISLQGASYNEQFF.

The rearrangement joins TRBV5-6 to TRBJ1-1, with a possible D match to TRBD1 (5 bases). The CDR3 is 13 residues long. V gave up 3 bases and J gave up 11 bases, with 17 bases separating them. Germline V gene lookup returns CDR1 SGHDT and CDR2 YYEEEE. CDR3 sequence reads: CASSSQNRNAAFF. CDR3 DNA: TGTGCCAGCAGCTCCCAGAACAGGAACGCGGCTTTCTTT.

This clone was picked up one time. V usage is TRBV6-1 and J usage is TRBJ2-7; 9 nucleotides agree with TRBD1. Germline CDR1 reads MNHNS; CDR2 reads SASEGT. The ends lost 7 bases at V and 3 bases at J; junction bases unmatched: 7. This CDR3 contains 14 residues. CDR3 sequence: CASIGDRVGYEQYV. Written as DNA, the CDR3 is TGTGCCAGCATTGGGGACAGGGTAGGCTACGAGCAGTACGTC.

The chain carries TRBV19 and TRBJ2-7; 7 nucleotides align to TRBD2. CDR3 length equals 15 residues. Germline CDR1 reads LNHDA; CDR2 reads SQIVND (reference sequence). V was pared by 1 base and J by 2 bases, with 5 bases of the junction left unmatched. This chain's CDR3 is CASSIGRGEAYEQYF. The DNA of the CDR3 is TGTGCCAGTAGTATAGGACGGGGGGAAGCCTACGAGCAGTACTTC.

The CDR3 protein is CASSPSTDTQYF. The CDR3 DNA follows: TGTGCCAGCAGCCCATCCACAGATACGCAGTATTTT. This chain joins TRBV7-9 and TRBJ2-3; no clear D. Germline V gene sequence: CDR1 SEHNR, CDR2 FQNEAQ (reference sequence). The CDR3 sequence is 12 residues long. V was clipped by 5 bases and J by 2 bases, with 5 bases between them.

V usage is TRBV5-6 and J usage is TRBJ1-2; 7 bases are shared with TRBD1. Germline values: CDR1 SGHDT, CDR2 YYEEEE. The V gene end was trimmed by 6 bases and the J gene end by 5 bases; junction bases not matched to a gene: 25. This CDR3 region has 19 residues. In nucleotides, the CDR3 is TGTGCCAGCACCCGATGGCGCATGGCAGGGGGGAGTTCACTGTATGGCTACACCTTC. Encoded protein: CASTRWRMAGGSSLYGYTF.

V usage is TRBV7-2 and J usage is TRBJ1-2, with D possibly TRBD1 on 6 matching bases. CDR1 is SGHTA and CDR2 is FQGNSA in the germline V gene. The CDR3 has 14 amino acids. The germline V and J ends were trimmed by 5 bases and 4 bases, with 14 bases remaining between them. CDR3 in amino acids: CASSTWTDAYGYTF. The DNA for the CDR3 is TGTGCCAGCAGCACCTGGACAGACGCCTATGGCTACACCTTC.

The chain links TRBV11-3 to TRBJ2-1, with 7 bases fitting TRBD2. Unmatched junction bases numbered 4, after V lost 4 bases and J lost 10 bases. Germline CDR1 is SGHNT and CDR2 is YENEEA. CDR3 length: 12 amino acids. The CDR3 DNA reads as TGTGCCAGCAGCTGGGGAGGGAAGGAGCAGTTCTTC. Encoded protein: CASSWGGKEQFF. Full variable domain (outside the CDR3, taken from reference TRBV11-3 and TRBJ2-1): EAGVVQSPRYKIIEKKQPVAFWCNPISGHNTLYWYLQNLGQGPELLIRYENEEAVDDSQLPKDRFSAERLKGVDSTLKIQPAELGDSAVYLCASSWGGKEQFFGPGTRLTVL.

A word on this clone: At the DNA level, this CDR3 is encoded by other sequences in the same sample as well. This chain connects TRBV18 to TRBJ2-3; D remains unclear. This CDR3 has 14 residues. The ends were cut back, 0 bases at V and 1 base at J, with 5 bases in the middle. Germline V gene data show CDR1 as KGHSH and CDR2 as LQKENI. CDR3 loop: CASSPPSGTDTQYF. In DNA form, the CDR3 reads TGTGCCAGCTCACCACCGTCTGGCACAGATACGCAGTATTTT.

This chain links TRBV6-6 with TRBJ2-1, with D possibly being TRBD2 (6 bases). The CDR3 is made up of 13 amino acids. V gave up 0 bases and J gave up 9 bases, with 9 bases separating them. CDR1 and CDR2 (germline): MNHNY, SVGAGI (reference sequence). CDR3 amino acids: CASSYSPSAEQFF. The CDR3, as DNA: TGTGCCAGCAGTTACTCGCCTAGCGCTGAGCAGTTCTTC.

The chain has TRBV5-6 and TRBJ1-5; D is undetermined. CDR3 length: 13 amino acids. The V gene lost 2 bases and the J gene lost 7 bases, with 10 bases spanning the gap. Germline V gene sequence: CDR1 SGHDT, CDR2 YYEEEE. The CDR3 loop is CASSLTGNQPQHF. The DNA for the CDR3 is TGTGCCAGCAGCTTAACCGGGAACCAGCCCCAGCATTTT.

The V call is TRBV6-5, the J call TRBJ2-3; 7 bases line up with TRBD1. The V gene end was trimmed by 8 bases and the J gene end by 4 bases; junction bases not matched to a gene: 6. This CDR3 has 13 amino acids. CDR1 and CDR2 (germline): MNHEY, SVGAGI. The CDR3 protein is CASGAGGSDTQYF. The CDR3 DNA follows: TGTGCCAGCGGGGCAGGGGGTTCAGATACGCAGTATTTT.